The clone carrying this T cell receptor beta chain was detected only a few times. No antigen is known for it. In TCRdb, the 5' RACE reads were re-called with MiXCR into one record per CDR3 protein. Of nearly 55,000 distinct CDR3 sequences in the sample, approximately 23% were seen once. Regarding the study as a whole: Greatest tumor Treg TCR overlap was with tumor naive CD4+ cells. Tumor memory CD4+ T cell TCR gene usage clustered with blood and lymph node memory CD4+ cells and lymph node naive CD4+ cells.

CD25-based Treg depletion was applied to purified naive CD4+ T cells. This sequence was found in a female donor with breast cancer. Sequenced sample: tumor-infiltrating naive CD4+ T cells sorted from the breast tumor. Subset meaning: naive CD4+ T cells, CD4+CD45RA+CD25-.

The CDR3 DNA is TGTGCCAGCAGCTTAGGCCGGGAGCTGTTTTTT. Its translation: CASSLGRELFF. The chain uses TRBV7-3 and TRBJ2-2; D ambiguous. Trimming cost V 2 bases and J 9 bases, with 4 bases left between them. The CDR3 is 11 amino acids. From germline, CDR1 is SGHTA and CDR2 FQGTGA.